This TCR beta chain was recovered during a study of blood T cells in healthy people across ages. CDR1 MNHEY and CDR2 SMNVEV come from the germline V gene (reference sequence). The CDR3 contains 15 residues. Trimming took off 2 bases at V and 4 bases at J, with 14 bases between the two ends. This clonotype has more than one count but fewer than ten. A second PCR of about 7 to 12 cycles used a sample-barcoded 5' primer and a J-beta primer mix. Using its own MiXCR run on the 5' RACE reads, TCRdb lists one record per CDR3 protein. The table shows hundreds of thousands of distinct CDR3 sequences, with about 25% occurring only once. This sample also appeared in a second study, on T cells of mothers and their children.

Sequencing was done on a sample of blood. The receptor's source is a boy younger than 18 in good health. The V and J genes are TRBV27 and TRBJ1-1; no firm D call. In DNA, the CDR3 is TGTGCCAGCAGTTTAGGATCGCGGGGTACCACTGAAGCTTTCTTT. Translating it yields CASSLGSRGTTEAFF.